Listed here are 2 T cell receptor beta chains from one sample, sequenced in a study of OX40 agonist ivuxolimab in advanced cancers. Library preparation used the immunoSEQ multiplex PCR assay. TCRdb stores this immuneACCESS table with in-frame sequences only. Part of the clones is absent; in the studies checked, under half of the shortfall reflects unresolved V genes, and no reason is known for the rest. In all, the sample holds some 140,000 clones, and about nine tenths of those were seen once. The ten largest account for 0.95% to 1.4% of the sample. The sequences come from CD4+ or CD8+ T cells sorted from blood, collected in a trial of the OX40 agonist ivuxolimab. Receptors originate from an adult with an advanced solid tumor such as melanoma, head and neck, liver or kidney cancer.

This clone was seen only a few times. The gene calls are TRBV7-3 and TRBJ2-1, with D perhaps being TRBD1 or TRBD2 (5 bases each). The CDR3 runs to 16 residues. V gave up 0 bases and J gave up 8 bases, with 17 bases separating them. Germline V gene sequence: CDR1 SGHTA, CDR2 FQGTGA. The CDR3 nucleotides are TGTGCCAGCAGCTTAACAGGGGACCCCCGACGGGATGAGCAGTTCTTC. This codes for CASSLTGDPRRDEQFF.

For this clone: Other DNA sequences within the sample encode an identical CDR3. This rearrangement joins TRBV28 to TRBJ2-3; D is uncertain. The germline V and J ends were trimmed by 7 bases and 3 bases, with 5 bases remaining between them. The length of the CDR3 is 11 residues. CDR1 and CDR2 from the germline V gene are MDHEN and SYDVKM. DNA of the CDR3: TGTGCCAGCACAAGTACAGATACGCAGTATTTT. Translating gives CASTSTDTQYF.